This TCR beta chain was sequenced during a study of blood T cell repertoires in COVID-19. Overall study: Samples representing acute and convalescent COVID-19 were sourced from the United States, Italy and Spain. From T cells, B-cell-depleted T cells, or PBMCs came the material, which was cDNA or gDNA.

As processed by the authors: The authors estimated nucleated cell counts from reference gene primer amplification. Profiled with immunoSEQ multiplex PCR; TCRdb holds only in-frame clones, not every one. The D gene and trimming were derived from the DNA, and the V and J assignments and clone size from that table. Seen here are over 200,000 clones, just under 90% observed once, and the top ten hold less than 3%. One Seattle source followed patients from active infection through their disease course. The V gene's germline CDR1 is MGHRA and CDR2 YSYEKL. Deletions cut 0 bases from V and 2 bases from J, with 17 bases between. The CDR3 contains 18 residues.

The specimen sequenced was peripheral blood. This chain uses TRBV4-1 with TRBJ1-5, with D possibly matching TRBD1 (5 bases). The origin of this receptor is a man between 25 and 39 years old with COVID-19, enrolled during active disease. The CDR3 sequence: CASSQDNQGGFGNQPQHF. The CDR3, as DNA: TGCGCCAGCAGCCAAGATAATCAGGGTGGATTTGGCAATCAGCCCCAGCATTTT.